This TCR beta chain was sequenced during a study of blood T cell repertoires in COVID-19. On the study more broadly: Cohort 3 recovered donors had two negative PCRs, clearance, or symptom resolution. Samples came from the United States, Italy and Spain, spanning acute and convalescent COVID-19.

Assay: immunoSEQ multiplex PCR; the TCRdb copy retains only in-frame clones and omits some. In the table there are about 230,000 clones, around 85% of which are singletons. The J segment lost 4 bases and the V segment lost 7 bases, leaving 7 bases of the junction unmatched. CDR1 is GTSNPN and CDR2 is SVGIG in the germline V gene (reference sequence). CDR3 size: 13 residues. This TCR was sampled from a woman in her forties or fifties in a cohort exposed to, infected with or recovered from COVID-19 (not recorded which). The sample consisted of PBMCs or T cells enriched from blood (not recorded which). V usage is TRBV30 and J usage is TRBJ2-1, with 7 bases identical to TRBD1. DNA of the CDR3: TGTGCCTTGATATCGACAGGGTACAATGAGCAGTTCTTC. It codes for CALISTGYNEQFF.